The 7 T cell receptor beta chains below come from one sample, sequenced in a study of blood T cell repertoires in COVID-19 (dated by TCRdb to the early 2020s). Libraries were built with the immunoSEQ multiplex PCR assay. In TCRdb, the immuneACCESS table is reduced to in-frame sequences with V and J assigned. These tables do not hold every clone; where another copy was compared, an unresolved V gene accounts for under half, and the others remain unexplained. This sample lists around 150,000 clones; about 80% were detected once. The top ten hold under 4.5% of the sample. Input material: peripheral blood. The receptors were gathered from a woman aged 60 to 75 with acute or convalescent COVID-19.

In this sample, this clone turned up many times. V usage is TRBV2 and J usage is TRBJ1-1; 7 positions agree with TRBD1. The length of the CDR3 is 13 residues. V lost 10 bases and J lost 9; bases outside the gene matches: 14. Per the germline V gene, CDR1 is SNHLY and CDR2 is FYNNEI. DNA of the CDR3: TGTGCCACCGTGCCGACAGGGCGGTTCAAAGCTTTCTTT. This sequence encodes CATVPTGRFKAFF.

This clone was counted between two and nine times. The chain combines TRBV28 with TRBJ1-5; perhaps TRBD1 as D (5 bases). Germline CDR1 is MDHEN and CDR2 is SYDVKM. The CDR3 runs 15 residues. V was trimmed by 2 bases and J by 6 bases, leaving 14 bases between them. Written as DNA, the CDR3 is TGTGCCAGCAGTTTAGATGGCAGGGCTGGTCAGCCCCAGCATTTT. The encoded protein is CASSLDGRAGQPQHF.

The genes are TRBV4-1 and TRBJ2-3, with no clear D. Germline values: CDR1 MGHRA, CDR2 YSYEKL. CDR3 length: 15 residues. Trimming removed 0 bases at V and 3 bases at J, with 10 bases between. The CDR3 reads CASSQDPSVTDTQYF. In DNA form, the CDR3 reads TGCGCCAGCAGCCAAGATCCCTCCGTAACAGATACGCAGTATTTT.

CDR3 DNA: TGTGCCAGCAGTCGAGCCGGGACTGCCCCCAATGAGCAGTTCTTC. It is translated as CASSRAGTAPNEQFF. The chain has TRBV6-2 or TRBV6-3 and TRBJ2-1; perhaps TRBD2 as D (6 bases). This CDR3 is 15 amino acids long. V was cut by 5 bases and J by 6 bases, with 17 bases left in between. Germline CDR1 reads MNHEY; CDR2 reads SVGEGT.

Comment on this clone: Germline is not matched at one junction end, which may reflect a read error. The CDR3 nucleotides are TGTGCCAGCAGCTTATGGGGGGAGAGCAATCGGCCCCAGCATTTT. Translated: CASSLWGESNRPQHF. V usage is TRBV7-8 and J usage is TRBJ1-5; tentative D call: TRBD1 (5 bases). The CDR3 is 15 residues long. Germline V lookup: CDR1 SGHVS, CDR2 FQNEAQ.

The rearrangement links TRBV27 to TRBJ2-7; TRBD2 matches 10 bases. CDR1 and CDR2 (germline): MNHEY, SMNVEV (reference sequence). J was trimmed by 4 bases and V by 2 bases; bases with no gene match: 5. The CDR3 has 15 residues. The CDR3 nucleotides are TGTGCCAGCAGTTTAGGTACTAGCGGGAATTACGAGCAGTACTTC. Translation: CASSLGTSGNYEQYF.

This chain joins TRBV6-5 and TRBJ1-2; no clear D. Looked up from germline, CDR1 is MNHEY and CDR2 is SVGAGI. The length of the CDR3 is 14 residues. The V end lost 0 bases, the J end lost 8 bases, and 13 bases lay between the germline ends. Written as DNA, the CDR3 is TGTGCCAGCAGTTACTCGACGACAATCTACGGCTACACCTTC. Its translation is CASSYSTTIYGYTF.